Presented here are 10 T cell receptor beta chains from one specimen sequenced in a study of Graves' ophthalmopathy and Graves' hyperthyroidism (dated by TCRdb to 2017 to 2018). The reads were generated on an Illumina HiSeq 2000. For repertoire sequencing, TCR beta CDR3 regions were amplified from RNA transcripts. The first round was an RT-PCR using HTBI primers with the Qiagen OneStep RT-PCR kit, and this first round was followed by a second-round multiplex PCR, then size selection and purification. The public reads were run again by TCRdb, first through fastp at Q25 and then through MiXCR, and only productive beta chains were kept. Under each unique CDR3 protein, matching rows form one entry showing the most common genes and DNA. In all, the sample holds 200,000 to 250,000 distinct CDR3 sequences, and 20% to 25% of those were seen once. 43% of the sample is in the top ten clones. Source material: peripheral blood. Source of these receptors: a woman aged 50 to 65 with Graves' ophthalmopathy. Donor details come from another sample of the same person, matched by shared clones.

This clonotype was counted at least ten times. This chain uses TRBV20-1 with TRBJ2-7; D is ambiguous. From germline, CDR1 is DFQATT and CDR2 SNEGSKA (reference sequence). V was shortened by 0 bases and J by 6 bases, with 9 bases between the two germline ends. The CDR3 has 12 residues. The CDR3 loop is CSARDQVTEQYF. The CDR3 nucleotides are TGCAGTGCTAGAGATCAGGTTACCGAGCAGTACTTC.

The chain carries TRBV27 and TRBJ2-7; weak D call: TRBD2 (7 bases). In germline, CDR1 is MNHEY, CDR2 SMNVEV (reference sequence). This CDR3 is 13 amino acids long. V was cut by 6 bases and J by 7 bases, with 16 bases left in between. The CDR3 loop is CASSPRGANEQYF. In DNA form, the CDR3 reads TGTGCCAGCAGCCCCCGGGGGGCAAATGAGCAGTACTTC.

This clonotype turned up a few times. The chain joins TRBV7-6 to TRBJ1-6, with D perhaps matching TRBD1 (6 bases). CDR1 and CDR2 from the germline V gene are SGHVS and FNYEAQ. The V end lost 1 base, the J end lost 7 bases, and 11 bases lay between the germline ends. There are 15 residues in the CDR3. As DNA, the CDR3 is TGTGCCAGCAGCTTAGGGGGACAATACAATTCACCCCTCCACTTT. Protein sequence: CASSLGGQYNSPLHF. Full variable domain (missing parts from reference TRBV7-6 and TRBJ1-6): GAGVSQSPRYKVTKRGQDVALRCDPISGHVSLYWYRQALGQGPEFLTYFNYEAQQDKSGLPNDRFSAERPEGSISTLTIQRTEQRDSAMYRCASSLGGQYNSPLHFGNGTRLTVT.

This clonotype was found many times. The J gene is TRBJ2-5, the V gene TRBV28, with D possibly TRBD2 on 6 matching bases. The CDR3 is 12 amino acids. Trimming removed 9 bases from V and 3 bases from J, with 11 bases in between. CDR1 and CDR2 (germline): MDHEN, SYDVKM. The CDR3 loop reads CASGTLKETQYF. CDR3 in DNA: TGTGCCAGTGGGACTCTGAAAGAGACCCAGTACTTC.

At least ten counts were recorded for this clonotype. The chain carries TRBV29-1 and TRBJ2-7; unclear D gene. V dropped 6 bases and J dropped 6 bases, with 15 bases sitting between them. CDR3 length equals 12 residues. Germline loops: CDR1 SQVTM, CDR2 ANQGSEA. The chain's CDR3 is CSVLRRGREQYF. In DNA form, the CDR3 reads TGCAGCGTCCTACGCAGAGGCCGCGAGCAGTACTTC.

This clonotype was picked up many times. This rearrangement joins TRBV19 to TRBJ1-5; D possibly corresponds to TRBD1 (5 bases). V lost 4 bases and J lost 0, with 19 bases in between. The CDR3 extends over 18 amino acids. CDR1 and CDR2 from the germline V gene are LNHDA and SQIVND (reference sequence). This chain's CDR3 is CASSTIAGAVYSNQPQHF. For the CDR3, the DNA is TGTGCCAGTAGTACCATAGCTGGGGCCGTTTATAGCAATCAGCCCCAGCATTTT.

This clonotype was counted many times. This sequence joins TRBV19 and TRBJ1-2; D gene unclear. Germline lookup yields CDR1 LNHDA and CDR2 SQIVND (reference sequence). Deletions cut 5 bases from V and 8 bases from J, with 12 bases between. The CDR3 has 12 residues. The CDR3 DNA is TGTGCCAGTAGTGGAACAAAAAGCGGCTACACCTTC. Translated, it gives CASSGTKSGYTF. The variable domain in full, completed from reference TRBV19 and TRBJ1-2, reads DGGITQSPKYLFRKEGQNVTLSCEQNLNHDAMYWYRQDPGQGLRLIYYSQIVNDFQKGDIAEGYSVSREKKESFPLTVTSAQKNPTAFYLCASSGTKSGYTFGSGTRLTVV.

This clonotype has more than one count but fewer than ten. A read error is possible here, since a much larger clone lies one base away. V is TRBV20-1 and J is TRBJ1-3; no clear D gene. The V and J ends lost 4 bases and 0 bases respectively, with 10 bases between them. CDR1 and CDR2 from the germline V gene are DFQATT and SNEGSKA (reference sequence). The CDR3 spans 14 residues. This CDR3 is CSAKEAVSGNTIYF. The CDR3 DNA is TGCAGTGCTAAGGAGGCCGTCTCTGGAAACACCATATATTTT.

This clonotype was seen repeatedly, ten times or more. The V gene is TRBV12-3 or TRBV12-4, the J gene TRBJ2-5, with D possibly TRBD2 on 5 matching bases. The V end was cut by 7 bases, the J end by 5 bases, with 23 bases between. The CDR3 runs 16 residues. The CDR3, as DNA: TGTGCCAGCACGGGATTGAGAAGAAGCCGCCCGGAGACCCAGTACTTC. Protein sequence: CASTGLRRSRPETQYF.

The rearrangement joins TRBV7-6 to TRBJ2-5; the match to TRBD2 covers 8 bases. Germline V gene sequence: CDR1 SGHVS, CDR2 FNYEAQ. The CDR3 contains 15 residues. V was clipped by 4 bases and J by 4 bases; unmatched bases: 8. The CDR3 here is CASSSDGRVGETQYF. DNA of the CDR3: TGTGCCAGCAGCTCGGACGGGAGGGTCGGAGAGACCCAGTACTTC.